The subject of this entry is one TCR beta chain. Its antigen is not yet known. The input lacks base qualities; no much larger clone sits a single base away. CDR1 and CDR2 are drawn from the germline V gene (reference sequence): SEHNR, FQNEAQ. Deletion took 2 bases off V and 4 bases off J, with a span of 13 bases between the germline ends. Spanning cysteine to phenylalanine, the CDR3 consists of 15 amino acids. This entry keeps only the CDR3 DNA: 45 bases, framed from base 1. Library prep was done by the immunoSEQ multiplex PCR assay. The multiplex PCR relied on a mix of 60 forward primers for TCR Vbeta segments and 13 reverse primers for TCR Jbeta segments. The CDR3 region of rearranged TCR beta genes was amplified from genomic DNA with a multiplex PCR assay. On the Illumina HiSeq System, the amplified TCR beta libraries were sequenced as 87-base-pair reads. The authors' analysis ran thus. A later analysis tallied some 79 million unique TCR beta chains across the 640 or so repertoires, and some 10 million of those chains were shared by two or more donors. A nearest-neighbor algorithm error-corrected the raw reads and collapsed the reads into unique sequences, merging closely related sequences to remove PCR and sequencing errors. To assign V, D and J gene segments, CDR3 sequences were aligned to IMGT reference sequences. For a sequence to be retained, at least a six-nucleotide match to both a V gene segment and a J gene segment was required. Rearrangements were called productive when the CDR3 lacked stop codons and stayed in frame with V and J; all others were non-productive. Following IMGT convention, CDR3 was defined as the stretch from the second conserved V-encoded cysteine to the conserved J-encoded phenylalanine. Sequences without an unambiguous match to a single V gene segment were excluded from the earlier analysis of about 600 of the donors. An earlier analysis of 587 of the donors called V segments functional above 56.7% productive rearrangements and segregating when the between-donor standard deviation exceeded 5%. A statistical classification framework was built for diagnosing cytomegalovirus status from the catalog of TCR beta chain sequences. In a later analysis, V and J genes were assigned by comparing TCR nucleotide sequences against IMGT/GENE-DB human TR gene sequences. Using the TCRdist pipeline, a later analysis assigned CDR3 sequences along with most-parsimonious VDJ recombination scenarios. In a later analysis, each TCR beta chain was defined by its CDR3 amino acid sequence together with its V-gene family, and reads without a unique V-gene family were excluded. In a later analysis, around 600 highly shared, low-generation-probability nucleotide sequences were removed to address suspected cross-contamination and a sequencing artifact. For each public chain, a later analysis derived a clonal expansion index from normalized ranks of inferred template counts within each repertoire. In a later analysis, generation probabilities were computed with a VDJ recombination model fitted to out-of-frame rearrangements, and the resulting probabilities were checked against IGoR. Hypergeometric tests were used in a later analysis to score TCR-TCR, TCR-HLA and TCR-CMV co-occurrence, with a repertoire-size bias correction applied to the TCR pairs. A later analysis estimated false discovery rates by permuting HLA or CMV assignments 20 times. In a later analysis, co-occurring TCRs were grouped using DBSCAN, and TCRdist sequence similarity was added for clustering within HLA-allele-positive subsets. Repertoires with fewer than 30,000 or more than 120,000 public chains, plus five repertoires with anomalous nucleotide sharing, were excluded from co-occurrence clustering. In its TCRdb copy, this immuneACCESS table keeps in-frame sequences only and misses some clones. Where compared with another copy, unresolved V genes explain less than half of these, and the others have no known cause. V and J calls and clone size are as listed in that table; D and trimming were resolved from the DNA. Within this sample are 200,000 to 250,000 clones, with about 85% of them counted one time only. Over 1% of the sample is taken by the ten largest.

The source of the sample is a study of cytomegalovirus exposure and HLA in healthy donors (TCRdb year 2017). For the study in its entirety: According to an earlier analysis of several hundred of the donors, about 170 million T cells yielded 100 million or so unique TCR beta sequences and about 280 Gb of sequence data. Both class I and class II loci were covered by HLA typing, at four-digit resolution. An early release that covered several hundred HLA-typed donors contained approximately 290 gigabases of sequencing data and 70 million to 100 million unique TCR sequences. To predict cytomegalovirus infection status, the study combined high-throughput TCR immunosequencing, statistical association of individual TCRs with disease status, and machine learning. Donor age, sex, ethnicity and CMV serostatus were compiled together with the repertoire data. Because of strong linkage in the cohort, a handful of DR-DQ haplotypes were treated as single units for association and clustering. In an earlier analysis of 587 of the donors, high-throughput TCR beta sequencing was used to judge whether each TCR beta V gene segment behaved as functional or pseudogenic. A later genetic analysis took genome-wide SNP genotypes for about three fifths of the 666 donors and used that subset as a discovery cohort. Every repertoire in the discovery cohort had been generated on one and the same sequencing platform. In the later analysis, no new phenotypic data were used to find candidate immune exposures; instead, reliance was placed on TCR beta sequences and their occurrence across donors. Among the roughly 410 genotyped donors, around 81% belonged to the genetic ancestry cluster associated with self-reported Caucasian donors. The study profiled the T cell repertoires of more than 500 subjects by immunosequencing and related them to cytomegalovirus serostatus. Among approximately 370 genotyped donors of the cohort, an average of around 220,000 unique TCR beta nucleotide sequences was sequenced per donor, of which roughly 17% were non-productive. A separate validation cohort of 90 to 150 different subjects was used in addition to the approximately 700-subject first cohort. A later analysis re-analyzed previously published TCR beta repertoires from 650 to 800 donors and added high-resolution HLA genotyping to study TCR occurrence patterns. The number of donors typed differed by locus, with roughly 629-640 for A, B, C, DRB1 and DQB1, around 520 for DQA1, 606 for DPA1, and 472 for DPB1. The aim of the study was to test whether cataloging public T cell receptors could identify signatures of past pathogen exposure.

The cohort comprised 670 or so healthy bone marrow donors. At the time of sampling, all cohort members were nominally healthy, though unrecorded immune exposures were likely present. Of the 666 cohort members, roughly 300 had positive CMV serostatus and around 350 had negative CMV serostatus, and CMV serostatus was not recorded for the donor. A peripheral blood sample was provided by each donor, and peripheral blood mononuclear cells were used for TCR beta sequencing. Genomic DNA extraction from the blood cell samples was performed with the Qiagen DNeasy Blood Extraction Kit. The full study reports these points: A cluster of highly shared sequence variants was judged likely to be a technical artifact of the sequencing pipeline. In a later analysis, most CMV-associated TCR beta chains were found to appear HLA-restricted, with HLA associations seemingly driven largely by CMV exposure. At a false discovery rate of 0.05, a later analysis linked roughly 17,000 TCR beta sequences to specific HLA alleles. The authors suggested that the approach could potentially be generalized to other disease states and immunological phenotypes. Most TCR sequences were seen in very few donors, while some public TCRs were found in many individuals. Some IMGT-functional V segments, including TRBV6-2 and TRBV6-3, could not be distinguished by the 87-base-pair reads and were therefore excluded. In a later analysis, HLA-associated TCR beta chains showed more clonal expansion and lower generation probabilities than non-associated chains that were equally common. A later analysis reported that several top co-occurrence clusters appeared linked to parvovirus B19, influenza, CMV and Epstein-Barr virus. Roughly uniform sequencing depth across donors was assumed in presence/absence analyses, although this assumption may not hold. Because some donors lacked HLA typing at each locus, the association tests relied only on the typed subset. An earlier analysis of several hundred of the donors showed that most TCR beta V segments appeared in productive rearrangements either about 87% or about 30% of the time, which broadly matched IMGT annotations. A further reported finding was that TCR beta sequences accurately predicted the HLA-A and HLA-B alleles for most subjects in the first cohort. Correlated functional status among segregating V segments might reflect linkage disequilibrium, but an unknown experimental factor could not be ruled out. In a later analysis, TCR association rates were found to vary across HLA loci, with the most associated TCRs seen for DRB1 alleles and the fewest for HLA-C alleles. A later genetic analysis associated a missense DCLRE1C variant with V-gene and J-gene trimming of TCR beta chains, and an independent cohort replicated the association. Because counts were too low, 15 to 20 rarely observed V segments, including chromosome 9 orphons, were left out of the earlier analysis of 587 of the donors. A few of the identified cytomegalovirus-associated TCR beta chains were confirmed in vitro to be specific for cytomegalovirus antigens. A total of 164 TCR beta chains were listed by the study as associated with cytomegalovirus. CMV serostatus was the only immune exposure information available for the cohort. The classifier was reported to diagnose cytomegalovirus status with high specificity and sensitivity in both the original and validation cohorts. Only TCR beta chains were sequenced in this cohort, and the absence of alpha or paired-chain data limited detectable features. According to a later genetic analysis, donors in an Asian-associated ancestry cluster had fewer N-insertions in productive TCRs than the approximately 670-donor mean. Assigning TCR associations to individual alleles was difficult when HLA alleles, especially DR and DQ, strongly co-occurred.

The rearrangement combines TRBV7-9 with TRBJ2-3; tentative D gene TRBD1, with 5 bases matching. This TCR derives from a human donor in good health. Material: PBMCs. In nucleotides, the sequence is TGTGCCAGCAGCTTATTCCAGGGTCTGTCAGATACGCAGTATTTT. It specifies CASSLFQGLSDTQYF.